Below, 22 T cell receptor beta chains from the same sample are listed, as sequenced in a study of blood T cells in healthy people across ages. It was with a sample-barcoded 5' primer and a J-beta primer mix that a second PCR of roughly 6 to 11 cycles was run. Each CDR3 protein is one row after TCRdb ran MiXCR on the 5' RACE reads. The table lists under 1,100,000 distinct CDR3 sequences, 25% of them singletons. These data are also associated with another study on T cells of mothers and their children.

Sequenced sample: blood. Source of these receptors: a girl aged 2-10 years in good health.

The chain recombines TRBV5-1 with TRBJ2-1, with D uncertain. The J call is doubtful: the DNA matches TRBJ2-7 better. There are 12 residues in the CDR3. CDR1 is SGHRS and CDR2 is YFSETQ in the germline V gene. The CDR3 nucleotides read TGCGCCAGCAACTTAAACGACTACGAGCAGTACTTC. As protein: CASNLNDYEQYF.

The chain is built from TRBV12-3 or TRBV12-4 and TRBJ2-1; no reliable D call. The CDR3 extends over 17 amino acids. V was shortened by 0 bases and J by 0 bases, with 12 bases between the two germline ends. As DNA, the CDR3 is TGTGCCAGCAGTTTAGCCGACGGTGAGAGCTCCTACAATGAGCAGTTCTTC. Its protein is CASSLADGESSYNEQFF.

Many counts were recorded for this clonotype. J is TRBJ2-5 and V is TRBV12-3 or TRBV12-4, with D maybe TRBD2 (5 bases). CDR3 length: 16 residues. Trimming took off 3 bases at V and 5 bases at J, with 19 bases between the two ends. The CDR3 DNA reads TGTGCCAGCAGTTTGATGGCCACAGAGGGCGGGGAGACCCAGTACTTC. This gives the protein CASSLMATEGGETQYF.

The chain combines TRBV10-3 with TRBJ2-3; D unclear. CDR3 size: 11 residues. Germline CDR1 reads ENHRY; CDR2 reads SYGVKD. Trimming cost V 10 bases and J 2 bases, with 7 bases left between them. Here the CDR3 DNA reads TGTGCCACCACGCACACAGATACGCAGTATTTT. The encoded protein is CATTHTDTQYF.

This clonotype was detected only a few times. The chain combines TRBV29-1 with TRBJ2-5, with TRBD2 identical over 13 bases. The end of the DNA is better explained by TRBJ2-7, so the J call may be wrong. CDR1 SQVTM and CDR2 ANQGSEA come from the germline V gene. The CDR3 is made up of 13 amino acids. CDR3 nucleotide sequence: TGCAGCGTGGGGACTAGCGGGGTCGACGAGCAGTACTTC. Its protein product is CSVGTSGVDEQYF.

This clonotype was seen only a few times. The rearrangement links TRBV15 to TRBJ1-5; no definite D call. V shed 1 base and J shed 7 bases, with 8 bases lying between them. There are 13 residues in the CDR3. CDR1 and CDR2 (germline): LNHNV, YYDKDF (reference sequence). The CDR3 bases are TGTGCCACCAGCAGAGGGACGGAGCAGCCCCAGCATTTT. This encodes CATSRGTEQPQHF.

This sequence joins TRBV6-5 and TRBJ2-5; 9 bases align to TRBD1. This CDR3 is 14 amino acids long. Trimming took 3 bases from V and 5 from J; bases not matched to a gene: 4. Germline V lookup: CDR1 MNHEY, CDR2 SVGAGI. The CDR3 protein is CASSYWDRAETQYF. The CDR3 DNA is TGTGCCAGCAGTTATTGGGACAGGGCGGAGACCCAGTACTTC.

This clonotype was recorded a few times. This chain links TRBV10-3 with TRBJ2-7; D possibly corresponds to TRBD2 (6 bases). The CDR3 is 11 amino acids. Germline values: CDR1 ENHRY, CDR2 SYGVKD. V lost 6 bases to trimming and J lost 3 bases, with 6 bases between them. Here the CDR3 DNA reads TGTGCCATCAGGGACTACTACGAGCAGTACTTC. Protein sequence: CAIRDYYEQYF.

The gene calls are TRBV6-5 and TRBJ2-7; unclear D gene. The CDR3 covers 13 residues. V was cut by 7 bases and J by 4 bases, with 14 bases left in between. Germline V gene sequence: CDR1 MNHEY, CDR2 SVGAGI. Written as DNA, the CDR3 is TGTGCCAGCAAAATACGGACGGAATACGAGCAGTACTTC. Amino acids: CASKIRTEYEQYF.

This clonotype was seen only a few times. The chain carries TRBV29-1 and TRBJ2-5, with TRBD2 matching over 9 bases. With V trimmed by 7 bases and J by 7 bases, 4 bases remained unmatched. CDR3 length equals 11 residues. Germline V gives CDR1 SQVTM, CDR2 ANQGSEA. DNA for the CDR3: TGCAGCGCACCTAGCGGGGTGACCCAGTACTTC. This gives the protein CSAPSGVTQYF.

The chain links TRBV29-1 to TRBJ1-1, with no clear D. Trimming removed 7 bases from V and 1 base from J, with 13 bases in between. The CDR3 sequence is 13 residues long. The germline V gene has CDR1 SQVTM and CDR2 ANQGSEA. CDR3 in DNA: TGCAGCGCTATGGTCGATCAGAACACTGAAGCTTTCTTT. Amino acids: CSAMVDQNTEAFF.

The CDR3: CASSQISLQTQYF. The CDR3 nucleotides are TGTGCCAGCAGCCAAATTAGCCTCCAGACCCAGTACTTC. The chain couples TRBV3-1 to TRBJ2-5; unclear D gene. Germline values: CDR1 LGHDT, CDR2 YNNKEL (reference sequence). There are 13 residues in the CDR3. V shed 2 bases and J shed 6 bases, with 10 bases lying between them.

This rearrangement joins TRBV7-3 to TRBJ1-5, with no clear D. This CDR3 region has 13 residues. CDR1 is SGHTA, CDR2 FQGTGA, per germline. V lost 4 bases to trimming and J lost 5 bases, with 9 bases between them. CDR3 amino acids: CASSWAEHQPQHF. CDR3 bases: TGTGCCAGCAGCTGGGCAGAGCATCAGCCCCAGCATTTT.

This chain joins TRBV7-3 and TRBJ2-3; no reliable D call. The CDR3 contains 14 residues. The V and J ends lost 1 base and 2 bases respectively, with 7 bases between them. Germline CDR1 and CDR2: SGHTA and FQGTGA. CDR3 bases: TGTGCCAGCAGCTTAATTCGGGCCACAGATACGCAGTATTTT. Translated, it gives CASSLIRATDTQYF.

The rearrangement links TRBV7-6 to TRBJ2-3; TRBD2 matches at 9 bases. In germline, CDR1 is SGHVS, CDR2 FNYEAQ. The CDR3 runs to 17 residues. V shed 4 bases and J 2 bases; nucleotides not matched to a gene: 10. CDR3 loop: CASSSIGGTSHTDTQYF. DNA for the CDR3: TGTGCCAGCAGCTCGATTGGGGGGACTAGCCACACAGATACGCAGTATTTT.

There are a few counts of this clonotype. The chain carries TRBV2 and TRBJ2-3; D perhaps matches TRBD2 (5 bases). CDR1 is SNHLY and CDR2 is FYNNEI in the germline V gene. V was clipped by 2 bases and J by 0 bases, with 15 bases between them. The CDR3 has 17 residues. The DNA of the CDR3 is TGTGCCAGCAGTGAACCAGGAGGCCATCTAAGCACAGATACGCAGTATTTT. Encoded protein: CASSEPGGHLSTDTQYF.

This clonotype was counted only a few times. The chain has TRBV6-1 and TRBJ2-1; 9 bases line up with TRBD1. Germline V gene data show CDR1 as MNHNS and CDR2 as SASEGT. V lost 10 bases to trimming and J lost 7 bases; unmatched junction nucleotides: 5. The CDR3 is 12 amino acids. CDR3 loop: CANGDRENEQFF. The CDR3 coding sequence is TGTGCCAACGGGGACAGGGAAAATGAGCAGTTCTTC.

This clonotype came up a few times. V and J are TRBV12-3 or TRBV12-4 and TRBJ1-4; 9 nucleotides match TRBD1. This CDR3 contains 14 residues. Trimming at V came to 3 bases and at J to 7 bases, leaving 3 bases not matched to a gene. The CDR3 loop is CASSFTGGGEKLFF. CDR3 sequence (DNA): TGTGCCAGCAGTTTTACAGGGGGCGGTGAAAAACTGTTTTTT.

This clonotype has only a few counts. The chain has TRBV29-1 and TRBJ2-1, with unresolved D. The end of the DNA fits TRBJ2-5 better, so the J call may be wrong. CDR3 length: 10 amino acids. Germline CDR1 and CDR2: SQVTM and ANQGSEA. Here the CDR3 DNA reads TGCAGCGTTGACAAAGAGACCCAGTACTTC. Translating it yields CSVDKETQYF.

This rearrangement joins TRBV4-3 to TRBJ1-2; D is undetermined. The CDR3 has 14 residues. The ends were cut back, 0 bases at V and 4 bases at J, with 9 bases in the middle. Germline assignment: CDR1 LGHNA and CDR2 YSLEER. As DNA, the CDR3 is TGCGCCAGCAGCCAAGACCCGAAAACCTATGGCTACACCTTC. Translated, it gives CASSQDPKTYGYTF.

This rearrangement joins TRBV29-1 to TRBJ2-5, with D possibly TRBD1 on 5 matching bases. Trimming removed 7 bases from V and 4 bases from J, with 16 bases in between. Germline CDR1 and CDR2: SQVTM and ANQGSEA. CDR3 length: 13 residues. CDR3 nucleotides: TGCAGCGCTTGGGTGGCAGGGCCAGAGACCCAGTACTTC. This sequence encodes CSAWVAGPETQYF. Variable domain in full (rest from reference TRBV29-1 and TRBJ2-5): SAVISQKPSRDICQRGTSLTIQCQVDSQVTMMFWYRQQPGQSLTLIATANQGSEATYESGFVIDKFPISRPNLTFSTLTVSNMSPEDSSIYLCSAWVAGPETQYFGPGTRLLVL.

This chain joins TRBV14 and TRBJ1-2; D call uncertain. The CDR3 length is 14 residues. Germline CDR1 is SGHDN and CDR2 is FVKESK. The V end lost 7 bases, the J end lost 2 bases, and 14 bases lay between the germline ends. In DNA, the CDR3 is TGTGCCAGCACCCCAAACCGGGCCAACTATGGCTACACCTTC. It is translated as CASTPNRANYGYTF.